This T cell receptor (beta chain) is from a study of T cells after yellow fever vaccination. This clonotype showed up many times. What it binds is not known. Study-wide results and caveats: Contaminating bulk clonotypes could be abundant in FACS-sorted repertoires.

Via MiXCR, TCRdb re-called the 5' RACE reads, giving one row per CDR3 protein. The sample holds about 210,000 distinct CDR3 sequences, 6.5% to 7.5% seen once. Specimen: CD4+ T cells sorted from PBMCs, collected on the day of the yellow fever booster vaccination. This clonotype originated in a young man who received the YFV17D yellow fever vaccine.

The CDR3 spells CASSGHQRGYNEQFF. The CDR3 DNA reads TGTGCCAGTAGCGGCCACCAACGGGGGTACAATGAGCAGTTCTTC. The chain uses TRBV19 and TRBJ2-1; tentative D call: TRBD2 (6 bases). V lost 6 bases and J lost 4, with 16 bases in between. Germline values: CDR1 LNHDA, CDR2 SQIVND (reference sequence). This CDR3 is 15 amino acids long. The full variable domain, in which reference TRBV19 and TRBJ2-1 provide the parts outside the CDR3, is DGGITQSPKYLFRKEGQNVTLSCEQNLNHDAMYWYRQDPGQGLRLIYYSQIVNDFQKGDIAEGYSVSREKKESFPLTVTSAQKNPTAFYLCASSGHQRGYNEQFFGPGTRLTVL.